One sample yielded the 24 T cell receptor beta chains listed below, sequenced in a study of CD8 T cells in Susac syndrome. Random hexamers primed reverse transcription of about 0.45 to 1 ug RNA. TCRdb passed the immunoSEQ multiplex PCR reads through MiXCR, listing each CDR3 protein once. The sample contains some 150,000 distinct CDR3 sequences, approximately 95% of which appear only once. Sequencing used CD4+ T cells from PBMCs. These receptors were collected from a human donor with Susac syndrome.

This chain connects TRBV6-6 to TRBJ2-6; TRBD2 is a possible D gene (5 bases). The CDR3 covers 13 residues. V was cut by 6 bases and J by 3 bases, with 6 bases left in between. Germline V gene sequence: CDR1 MNHNY, CDR2 SVGAGI (reference sequence). In nucleotides, the CDR3 is TGTGCCAGCAGCAGCGGTGGGGCCAACGTCCTGACTTTC. The encoded protein is CASSSGGANVLTF.

This sequence joins TRBV6-5 and TRBJ2-1; 8 nucleotides agree with TRBD1. The CDR3 sequence is 13 residues long. CDR1 and CDR2 (germline): MNHEY, SVGAGI. V shed 4 bases and J 7 bases; nucleotides not matched to a gene: 3. The CDR3 DNA is TGTGCCAGCAGTTTAAGACAGGGGAATGAGCAGTTCTTC. Amino acid sequence: CASSLRQGNEQFF.

V usage is TRBV27 and J usage is TRBJ2-7; no firm D call. V shed 4 bases and J shed 2 bases, with 9 bases lying between them. CDR3 length: 13 residues. Germline-derived CDR1 and CDR2 are MNHEY and SMNVEV (reference sequence). The CDR3 loop reads CASSSRQTYEQYF. The CDR3 DNA reads as TGTGCCAGCAGTTCCAGGCAAACCTACGAGCAGTACTTC.

This chain uses TRBV20-1 with TRBJ2-7; D is unclear. Germline CDR1 is DFQATT and CDR2 is SNEGSKA (reference sequence). The V gene lost 0 bases and the J gene lost 3 bases, with 15 bases spanning the gap. The CDR3 consists of 15 residues. CDR3 in amino acids: CSARESRTPYYEQYF. The CDR3 nucleotides read TGCAGTGCTAGAGAATCGCGGACCCCTTACTACGAGCAGTACTTC.

This chain connects TRBV13 to TRBJ2-4, with unresolved D. The V and J ends lost 4 bases and 0 bases respectively, with 10 bases between them. Germline V lookup: CDR1 PRHDT, CDR2 FYEKMQ (reference sequence). The CDR3 contains 15 residues. The CDR3 bases are TGTGCCAGCAGCTCCAGACTCTTAGCCAAAAACATTCAGTACTTC. It yields the protein CASSSRLLAKNIQYF.

This sequence joins TRBV27 and TRBJ1-6; 11 positions agree with TRBD1. Losses at the gene ends were 5 bases for V and 7 bases for J; bases not matched to a gene: 4. Germline V gene sequence: CDR1 MNHEY, CDR2 SMNVEV (reference sequence). This CDR3 comprises 15 residues. DNA of the CDR3: TGTGCCAGCAGTGAGGGGGACAGGGGGAATTCACCCCTCCACTTT. Translated, it gives CASSEGDRGNSPLHF.

In nucleotides, the CDR3 is TGTGCCAGCAGCCCTAGCGGACGCTCCTACGAGCAGTACTTC. This encodes CASSPSGRSYEQYF. The gene calls are TRBV11-2 and TRBJ2-7; 7 bases map to TRBD2. The CDR3 sequence is 14 residues long. Germline V gives CDR1 SGHAT, CDR2 FQNNGV. The J segment lost 0 bases and the V segment lost 5 bases, leaving 4 bases of the junction unmatched. The full variable domain, in which reference TRBV11-2 and TRBJ2-7 provide the parts outside the CDR3, is EAGVAQSPRYKIIEKRQSVAFWCNPISGHATLYWYQQILGQGPKLLIQFQNNGVVDDSQLPKDRFSAERLKGVDSTLKIQPAKLEDSAVYLCASSPSGRSYEQYFGPGTRLTVT.

This chain links TRBV3-1 with TRBJ2-7; TRBD2 matches 9 bases. V shed 7 bases and J 3 bases; nucleotides not matched to a gene: 22. The CDR3 sequence is 19 residues long. Looked up from germline, CDR1 is LGHDT and CDR2 is YNNKEL (reference sequence). CDR3 residues: CASTKAPGVPGLAVYEQYF. The CDR3, as DNA: TGTGCCAGCACCAAGGCTCCGGGGGTCCCGGGACTAGCAGTCTACGAGCAGTACTTC.

The chain carries TRBV5-1 and TRBJ2-7, with a possible D match to TRBD2 (5 bases). This CDR3 contains 14 residues. Trimming took 7 bases from V and 6 from J, leaving 20 bases between them. CDR1 SGHRS and CDR2 YFSETQ come from the germline V gene. CDR3 sequence: CASGHDYHLSEQYF. CDR3 bases: TGCGCCAGCGGGCACGACTACCACTTAAGCGAGCAGTACTTC.

The V gene is TRBV19, the J gene TRBJ2-2; 12 positions agree with TRBD2. The CDR3 totals 15 residues. Unmatched junction bases numbered 3, after V lost 7 bases and J lost 3 bases. Germline loops: CDR1 LNHDA, CDR2 SQIVND (reference sequence). Here the CDR3 DNA reads TGTGCCAGTACGAGACTAGCGGGGGACACCGGGGAGCTGTTTTTT. Amino acids: CASTRLAGDTGELFF.

The chain has TRBV24-1 and TRBJ1-2, with no clear D. CDR1 KGHDR and CDR2 SFDVKD come from the germline V gene. The V gene lost 3 bases and the J gene lost 4 bases, with 11 bases spanning the gap. The CDR3 consists of 14 residues. CDR3 DNA: TGTGCCACCAGTGATACCGGCAGACCCTATGGCTACACCTTC. Its translation: CATSDTGRPYGYTF.

This chain joins TRBV20-1 and TRBJ2-1; 8 nucleotides align to TRBD2. This CDR3 has 15 residues. V was pared by 4 bases and J by 4 bases, with 9 bases of the junction left unmatched. In germline, CDR1 is DFQATT, CDR2 SNEGSKA (reference sequence). CDR3 protein: CSAIGGTGGYNEQFF. In nucleotides, the CDR3 is TGCAGTGCTATCGGCGGGACGGGGGGGTACAATGAGCAGTTCTTC.

The chain couples TRBV20-1 to TRBJ1-6; TRBD1 matches at 7 bases. The CDR3 sequence is 16 residues long. Germline-derived CDR1 and CDR2 are DFQATT and SNEGSKA (reference sequence). V trimming: 4 bases; J trimming: 9 bases; junction bases outside the gene matches: 15. The CDR3 reads CSAIGPQQGQASPLHF. CDR3 nucleotide sequence: TGCAGTGCTATCGGACCGCAACAGGGGCAGGCTTCACCCCTCCACTTT.

This clonotype was seen only once. The chain is built from TRBV3-1 and TRBJ2-7; 7 positions match TRBD1. J gave up 2 bases and V 5 bases, and 6 bases lay outside the gene matches. Per the germline V gene, CDR1 is LGHDT and CDR2 is YNNKEL (reference sequence). This CDR3 comprises 14 residues. The CDR3 coding sequence is TGTGCCAGCAGCGGACAACAGGGGCCCTACGAGCAGTACTTC. Residues: CASSGQQGPYEQYF.

The rearrangement uses TRBV10-3 and TRBJ2-7; D call uncertain. Germline assignment: CDR1 ENHRY and CDR2 SYGVKD. CDR3 length: 12 residues. The germline V and J ends were trimmed by 0 bases and 7 bases, with 7 bases remaining between them. CDR3 protein: CAISESPWEQYF. The CDR3 DNA reads as TGTGCCATCAGTGAGTCCCCCTGGGAGCAGTACTTC.

The chain couples TRBV4-1 to TRBJ1-5; tentatively, D is TRBD1 (5 bases). The ends were cut back, 4 bases at V and 1 base at J, with 17 bases in the middle. This CDR3 spans 17 amino acids. The germline CDR1 and CDR2 sequences are MGHRA and YSYEKL. This CDR3 is CASSRLIGGASNQPQHF. The CDR3 coding sequence is TGCGCCAGCAGCCGCCTTATTGGGGGTGCGAGCAATCAGCCCCAGCATTTT.

This clonotype was counted once. The chain has TRBV20-1 and TRBJ1-5; no clear D gene. V dropped 5 bases and J dropped 6 bases, with 11 bases sitting between them. CDR1 is DFQATT and CDR2 is SNEGSKA in the germline V gene (reference sequence). The CDR3 runs 12 residues. The CDR3 protein is CSAGRDAQPQHF. DNA of the CDR3: TGCAGTGCTGGGCGGGATGCTCAGCCCCAGCATTTT.

In nucleotides, the CDR3 is TGTGCCAGCAGCTTAATCGACGAGCAGTACTTC. It is translated as CASSLIDEQYF. V and J are TRBV7-9 and TRBJ2-7, with no clear D. The CDR3 has 11 amino acids. CDR1 and CDR2 from the germline V gene are SEHNR and FQNEAQ (reference sequence). Between the trimmed V and J ends, which lost 2 bases and 5 bases, there was a span of 4 bases.

DNA of the CDR3: TGTGCCAGCAGCCTTGCCGGGACAGTAAACATTCAGTACTTC. Encoded protein: CASSLAGTVNIQYF. The chain has TRBV7-9 and TRBJ2-4; 7 bases are shared with TRBD1. The CDR3 has 14 residues. The J segment lost 6 bases and the V segment lost 5 bases, leaving 7 bases of the junction unmatched. The germline gives CDR1 SEHNR, CDR2 FQNEAQ (reference sequence).

The CDR3 bases are TGTGCCACCAGCAGCGGACAGGGGAGCGAAAAACTGTTTTTT. Translating it yields CATSSGQGSEKLFF. This sequence joins TRBV15 and TRBJ1-4; 9 bases align to TRBD1. Germline CDR1 LNHNV, CDR2 YYDKDF (reference sequence). This CDR3 spans 14 amino acids. V shed 3 bases and J 8 bases; nucleotides not matched to a gene: 4.

J is TRBJ1-3 and V is TRBV4-2; D remains unclear. Germline CDR1 LGHNA, CDR2 YNFKEQ. The length of the CDR3 is 13 residues. V shed 3 bases and J shed 4 bases, with 7 bases lying between them. This CDR3 reads CASSHSPGNTIYF. The CDR3 DNA sequence: TGTGCCAGCAGCCACTCCCCCGGAAACACCATATATTTT.

The chain is built from TRBV29-1 and TRBJ1-2; weak D call: TRBD1 (5 bases). Trimming took off 4 bases at V and 6 bases at J, with 9 bases between the two ends. Germline CDR1 is SQVTM and CDR2 is ANQGSEA. CDR3 length: 11 amino acids. The CDR3 sequence: CSVGRADGYTF. CDR3 DNA sequence: TGCAGCGTTGGCAGGGCGGATGGCTACACCTTC.

CDR3 residues: CASIDSRSEQFF. The CDR3 region has the DNA TGTGCCAGCATCGACAGTCGGAGTGAGCAGTTCTTC. The chain combines TRBV2 with TRBJ2-1; the D gene is possibly TRBD1 (5 bases). The CDR3 covers 12 residues. Germline CDR1 SNHLY, CDR2 FYNNEI. V gave up 7 bases and J gave up 9 bases, with 13 bases separating them.

The V call is TRBV25-1, the J call TRBJ1-1, with TRBD1 identical over 8 bases. This CDR3 comprises 14 residues. The germline V gene has CDR1 MGHDK and CDR2 SYGVNS. With 5 bases clipped from V and 5 bases from J, the junction kept 7 bases outside the gene matches. This CDR3 reads CASSLGQGHTEAFF. The CDR3 DNA is TGTGCCAGCAGTTTAGGACAGGGACATACTGAAGCTTTCTTT.